The 15 T cell receptor beta chains listed next were all sequenced from one sample in a study of CXCR3-negative and CXCR3-positive naive CD8 T cells. No antigen has been identified for these receptors. TRB cDNA libraries were made by UMI-labeled 5' RACE. For each CDR3 protein, TCRdb gives one entry from its re-call of the 5' RACE reads, without DNA. This sample's clone table lists about 86,000 distinct CDR3 sequences. Whole-study results and caveats: CXCR3-positive naive cells carried more hydrophobic TRB CDR3s than CXCR3-negative ones.

Material: naive CXCR3+ CD8+ T cells from blood. Subset in this sample: CD45RO-CCR7+CD27+CD95- naive CD8+ T cells expressing CXCR3 (TNR3+). The receptors shown here come from a human donor in good health. Some clones in this sample may be carry-over from other donors' samples.

The chain combines TRBV5-5 with TRBJ1-5. The CDR3 has 16 amino acids. CDR1 and CDR2 from the germline V gene are SGHKS and YYEKEE (reference sequence). CDR3 loop: CASSRGDLNSNQPQHF.

CDR3 protein: CATSDLRTSGSEKDTQYF. V gene TRBV24-1 combines with J gene TRBJ2-3; lacking DNA, the TRBD2 call made by TCRdb goes unchecked. Germline V lookup: CDR1 KGHDR, CDR2 SFDVKD. The CDR3 spans 18 residues.

The chain has TRBV20-1 and TRBJ2-7; TCRdb's D call, TRBD2, is unchecked because there is no DNA. This CDR3 is built from 18 residues. The germline V gene encodes CDR1 DFQATT and CDR2 SNEGSKA (reference sequence). The CDR3 sequence: CSARESRREVDYYYEQYF.

The chain carries TRBV14 and TRBJ2-7; no DNA is available, so the TRBD1 call from TCRdb remains unchecked. This CDR3 contains 16 residues. Germline CDR1 is SGHDN and CDR2 is FVKESK. The CDR3 loop is CASSLSRVFVGDEQYF.

This rearrangement joins TRBV7-2 to TRBJ2-1; with no DNA, the TCRdb D assignment of TRBD1 cannot be verified. The V gene's germline CDR1 is SGHTA and CDR2 FQGNSA. The length of the CDR3 is 12 residues. CDR3 amino acids: CASNLGDNEQFF.

The genes are TRBV6-2 or TRBV6-3 and TRBJ2-1; the D call from TCRdb, TRBD2, cannot be confirmed without DNA. Germline CDR1 MNHEY, CDR2 SVGEGT. This CDR3 has 18 amino acids. This CDR3 is CASSYSRVAGVRYNEQFF.

V and J are TRBV27 and TRBJ2-6. The germline CDR1 and CDR2 sequences are MNHEY and SMNVEV (reference sequence). The CDR3 extends over 13 amino acids. The CDR3 sequence is CASSYSGANVLTF.

The chain has TRBV7-6 and TRBJ2-7; no DNA is available, so the TRBD1 call from TCRdb remains unchecked. The CDR3 runs 13 residues. Germline CDR1 SGHVS, CDR2 FNYEAQ. The CDR3 sequence is CASSFDRASEQYF.

The chain combines TRBV28 with TRBJ1-6; TCRdb calls TRBD1, which cannot be checked without DNA. This CDR3 is built from 16 residues. Germline V gene data show CDR1 as MDHEN and CDR2 as SYDVKM. This CDR3 reads CASSPMTGSYNSPLHF.

The chain links TRBV19 to TRBJ2-7. CDR3 length: 11 residues. Looked up from germline, CDR1 is LNHDA and CDR2 is SQIVND (reference sequence). The CDR3 sequence: CASSTTYEQYF.

The V gene is TRBV28, the J gene TRBJ2-1; no DNA is available, so the TRBD2 call from TCRdb remains unchecked. The CDR3 is made up of 15 amino acids. Germline V gene sequence: CDR1 MDHEN, CDR2 SYDVKM. The CDR3 spells CASSPPAVSYNEQFF.

V usage is TRBV14 and J usage is TRBJ2-7; TCRdb selects TRBD2, and the lack of DNA leaves this call unchecked. Germline-derived CDR1 and CDR2 are SGHDN and FVKESK. CDR3 size: 14 residues. CDR3 residues: CASSQVRGGAEQYF.

The J gene is TRBJ2-1, the V gene TRBV29-1. Germline V gives CDR1 SQVTM, CDR2 ANQGSEA. This CDR3 contains 14 residues. The CDR3 here is CSVEGFDSYNEQFF.

The V and J genes are TRBV7-2 and TRBJ1-6; TCRdb gives TRBD1 as the D gene, but with no DNA this cannot be confirmed. Germline V gene lookup returns CDR1 SGHTA and CDR2 FQGNSA. CDR3 length: 15 amino acids. CDR3 sequence reads: CASSLGGQLYSPLHF.

The CDR3 here is CASSDSWVYGYTF. The J gene is TRBJ1-2, the V gene TRBV7-9. Germline V gene data show CDR1 as SEHNR and CDR2 as FQNEAQ (reference sequence). The CDR3 consists of 13 residues. Combining the CDR3 with reference TRBV7-9 and TRBJ1-2 gives the whole variable domain DTGVSQNPRHKITKRGQNVTFRCDPISEHNRLYWYRQTLGQGPEFLTYFQNEAQLEKSRLLSDRFSAERPKGSFSTLEIQRTEQGDSAMYLCASSDSWVYGYTFGSGTRLTVV.